The 2 T cell receptor beta chains listed next were all sequenced from one sample in a study of monozygotic twins with inflammatory bowel disease. Following a re-call of the 5' RACE reads, TCRdb has one entry per CDR3 protein and lacks DNA. The sample has over 200,000 distinct CDR3 sequences, and its top ten clones hold roughly 8%. The sample consisted of blood. Source of these receptors: a human donor with ulcerative colitis or Crohn's disease, or a healthy co-twin of an affected twin (not recorded which).

The chain recombines TRBV5-1 with TRBJ1-4. Looked up from germline, CDR1 is SGHRS and CDR2 is YFSETQ. The CDR3 contains 14 residues. CDR3 residues: CASSSDTTNEKLFF.

The rearrangement links TRBV27 to TRBJ2-1; without DNA, the TCRdb call of TRBD1 cannot be checked. The CDR3 sequence is 15 residues long. CDR1 MNHEY and CDR2 SMNVEV come from the germline V gene (reference sequence). The CDR3 spells CASSLKGQAFYEQFF.